These T cell receptor beta chains were read from a single sample in a study of CD8 T cells in ankylosing spondylitis. TCRdb re-called the 5' RACE reads through MiXCR, storing one row per CDR3 protein. In the table there are 310,000 or so distinct CDR3 sequences, approximately 20% of which are singletons. Specimen: blood, either unsorted or a sorted T cell fraction (not recorded which). These receptors all come from a male donor with ankylosing spondylitis or in good health (not recorded which). Each CDR3 is given with its conserved first and last residue. Fields, in order: J gene, D gene, V gene, clone size, CDR3 DNA, CDR3 protein. A D gene is named only where the DNA matches it firmly. Rows give clone size only sometimes, using once, few, many, or a class for an expanded clone.

j_call: TRBJ2-1; d_call: TRBD2; v_call: TRBV12-3/TRBV12-4; clone_size: few; cdr3_nt: TGTGCCAGCAGACGGACTAGCGGAGTCTACAATGAGCAGTTCTTC; cdr3_aa: CASRRTSGVYNEQFF
j_call: TRBJ1-1; d_call: NA; v_call: TRBV3-1; clone_size: many; cdr3_nt: TGTGCCAGCAGCCCCCGTGTGGGACCCATGAACACTGAAGCTTTCTTT; cdr3_aa: CASSPRVGPMNTEAFF
j_call: TRBJ2-1; d_call: NA; v_call: TRBV5-1; clone_size: NA; cdr3_nt: TGCGCCAGCAGCTTGGGACTACAGGGTAGCTCCTACAATGAGCAGTTCTTC; cdr3_aa: CASSLGLQGSSYNEQFF
j_call: TRBJ2-5; d_call: TRBD1; v_call: TRBV12-3/TRBV12-4; clone_size: few; cdr3_nt: TGTGCCAGCAGTTTAAGCCAGGGGGCTCGGGAGACCCAGTACTTC; cdr3_aa: CASSLSQGARETQYF
j_call: TRBJ2-6; d_call: NA; v_call: TRBV2; clone_size: few; cdr3_nt: TGTGCCAGCAGCGGACAGTCTGGGGCCAACGTCCTGACTTTC; cdr3_aa: CASSGQSGANVLTF
j_call: TRBJ1-5; d_call: NA; v_call: TRBV6-1; clone_size: NA; cdr3_nt: TGTGCCAGCAACGATGTTCAGCCCCAGCATTTT; cdr3_aa: CASNDVQPQHF
j_call: TRBJ2-2; d_call: TRBD2; v_call: TRBV12-3/TRBV12-4; clone_size: few; cdr3_nt: TGTGCCAGCAGCCCACTTAGCGGGGGGAGCACCGGGGAGCTGTTTTTT; cdr3_aa: CASSPLSGGSTGELFF
j_call: TRBJ1-1; d_call: NA; v_call: TRBV10-3; clone_size: many; cdr3_nt: TGTGCCATCGGGGGACCAGGTGAAGCTTTCTTT; cdr3_aa: CAIGGPGEAFF
j_call: TRBJ2-1; d_call: NA; v_call: TRBV29-1; clone_size: few; cdr3_nt: TGCAGCGCCGCCGGGGGAAGCTCCTACAATGAGCAGTTCTTC; cdr3_aa: CSAAGGSSYNEQFF
j_call: TRBJ2-1; d_call: TRBD1; v_call: TRBV20-1; clone_size: few; cdr3_nt: TGCAGTGCTTCTCACAGGGCCCGGGACAGGGTGTACAATGAGCAGTTCTTC; cdr3_aa: CSASHRARDRVYNEQFF
j_call: TRBJ2-4; d_call: TRBD1; v_call: TRBV30; clone_size: NA; cdr3_nt: TGTGCCTGGGACAGGGGCATATCACTAGCCAAAAACATTCAGTACTTC; cdr3_aa: CAWDRGISLAKNIQYF
j_call: TRBJ1-2; d_call: TRBD1; v_call: TRBV20-1; clone_size: NA; cdr3_nt: TGCAGTGCTGTGAGACAGGGAAACTATGACTACACCTTC; cdr3_aa: CSAVRQGNYDYTF
j_call: TRBJ2-2; d_call: NA; v_call: TRBV15; clone_size: once; cdr3_nt: TGTGCCACCAGCAGAGACGGGACGACGAACACCGGGGAGCTGTTTTTT; cdr3_aa: CATSRDGTTNTGELFF
j_call: TRBJ2-5; d_call: NA; v_call: TRBV5-1; clone_size: NA; cdr3_nt: TGCGCCAGCAGCTACCCGGGCGGGCGTGAGACCCAGTACTTC; cdr3_aa: CASSYPGGRETQYF
j_call: TRBJ2-3; d_call: TRBD2; v_call: TRBV29-1; clone_size: few; cdr3_nt: TGCAGCGTTCCAAGCGGGAGTGGTGCAGATACGCAGTATTTT; cdr3_aa: CSVPSGSGADTQYF
j_call: TRBJ1-4; d_call: NA; v_call: TRBV20-1; clone_size: NA; cdr3_nt: TGCAGTGCTAGAGTTCCAAACAGGGATGAAAAACTGTTTTTT; cdr3_aa: CSARVPNRDEKLFF
j_call: TRBJ2-5; d_call: TRBD2; v_call: TRBV20-1; clone_size: few; cdr3_nt: TGCAGTGCTAGAGATTGGCTAGCGGGAGGAGAGACCCAGTACTTC; cdr3_aa: CSARDWLAGGETQYF
j_call: TRBJ2-1; d_call: TRBD1; v_call: TRBV12-3/TRBV12-4; clone_size: few; cdr3_nt: TGTGCCAGCAGTCTCACACGGGGGACAGGGTCTTACAATGAGCAGTTCTTC; cdr3_aa: CASSLTRGTGSYNEQFF
j_call: TRBJ2-5; d_call: NA; v_call: TRBV20-1; clone_size: NA; cdr3_nt: TGCAGTGTCCACAGACAAGAGACCCAGTACTTC; cdr3_aa: CSVHRQETQYF
j_call: TRBJ2-3; d_call: NA; v_call: TRBV6-1; clone_size: many; cdr3_nt: TGTGCCAGCAGCCCGACACGAACTAGCACAGATACGCAGTATTTT; cdr3_aa: CASSPTRTSTDTQYF
j_call: TRBJ2-2; d_call: NA; v_call: TRBV29-1; clone_size: few; cdr3_nt: TGCAGCGTTGGGGGGGTCGGCGGAGACACCGGGGAGCTGTTTTTT; cdr3_aa: CSVGGVGGDTGELFF
j_call: TRBJ1-2; d_call: TRBD1; v_call: TRBV20-1; clone_size: many; cdr3_nt: TGCAGTCCGGGGACAGGGGCGGCCTATGGCTACACCTTC; cdr3_aa: CSPGTGAAYGYTF
j_call: TRBJ1-1; d_call: TRBD1; v_call: TRBV6-2/TRBV6-3; clone_size: NA; cdr3_nt: TGTGCCAGCAGTTCTACAGGGGGCATCGCTGAAGCTTTCTTT; cdr3_aa: CASSSTGGIAEAFF
j_call: TRBJ2-4; d_call: TRBD2; v_call: TRBV3-1; clone_size: few; cdr3_nt: TGTGCCAGCAGCCAAGAACGGACTAGCGGGAAGAACATTCAGTACTTC; cdr3_aa: CASSQERTSGKNIQYF
j_call: TRBJ1-1; d_call: NA; v_call: TRBV5-1; clone_size: NA; cdr3_nt: TGCGCCAGCAGCCCAGCAGACTACCCTGGGGCTTTCTTT; cdr3_aa: CASSPADYPGAFF
j_call: TRBJ2-4; d_call: TRBD1; v_call: TRBV28; clone_size: few; cdr3_nt: TGTGCCAGCAGTTCAAAGGGGGCGCGAGCCAAAAACATTCAGTACTTC; cdr3_aa: CASSSKGARAKNIQYF
j_call: TRBJ2-6; d_call: NA; v_call: TRBV6-1; clone_size: NA; cdr3_nt: TGTGCCAGCAGCCGAGACAACTCTGGGGCCAACGTCCTGACTTTC; cdr3_aa: CASSRDNSGANVLTF
j_call: TRBJ2-3; d_call: TRBD2; v_call: TRBV7-2; clone_size: NA; cdr3_nt: TGTGCCAGCAGCTACGTTAGCGGGAGCACAGATACGCAGTATTTT; cdr3_aa: CASSYVSGSTDTQYF
j_call: TRBJ2-2; d_call: NA; v_call: TRBV20-1; clone_size: NA; cdr3_nt: TGCAGTGCGGCCTCCGGGACCCGTACCGGGGAGCTGTTTTTT; cdr3_aa: CSAASGTRTGELFF
j_call: TRBJ2-1; d_call: NA; v_call: TRBV3-1; clone_size: NA; cdr3_nt: TGTGCCAGCAGACGGGGACTCTACAATGAGCAGTTCTTC; cdr3_aa: CASRRGLYNEQFF
j_call: TRBJ2-5; d_call: NA; v_call: TRBV18; clone_size: few; cdr3_nt: TGTGCCAGCTCACGACGGAGCGATCAAGAGACCCAGTACTTC; cdr3_aa: CASSRRSDQETQYF
j_call: TRBJ2-2; d_call: NA; v_call: TRBV20-1; clone_size: few; cdr3_nt: TGCAGTGCTGAGGGACCAAAGGGAACCGGGGAGCTGTTTTTT; cdr3_aa: CSAEGPKGTGELFF